Each of the 4 T cell receptor beta chains below was sequenced from the same sample in a study of blood T cell repertoires in COVID-19. Only in-frame clones appear in the TCRdb table, and some are missing; sequencing was by immunoSEQ multiplex PCR. In the table there are 84,000 or so clones, roughly 80% of which are singletons. The sample was peripheral blood. These TCRs come from a human donor in a cohort sampled during active COVID-19.

The chain uses TRBV27 and TRBJ2-6, with TRBD1 identical over 7 bases. V was clipped by 6 bases and J by 2 bases; unmatched bases: 4. CDR3 length equals 15 residues. Germline CDR1 is MNHEY and CDR2 is SMNVEV (reference sequence). This CDR3 is CASRRQGPGANVLTF. CDR3 nucleotide sequence: TGTGCCAGCAGGAGACAGGGCCCTGGGGCCAACGTCCTGACTTTC.

The V gene is TRBV28, the J gene TRBJ2-2; a possible D gene is TRBD2 (5 bases). CDR3 length: 16 residues. Trimming shortened V by 6 bases and J by 1 base, and 15 bases separated the two germline ends. Germline V gene sequence: CDR1 MDHEN, CDR2 SYDVKM. The CDR3 spells CASSPAGLLNTGELFF. CDR3 nucleotides: TGTGCCAGCAGCCCCGCCGGACTTCTGAACACCGGGGAGCTGTTTTTT.

The chain joins TRBV12-3 or TRBV12-4 to TRBJ1-2; 10 nucleotides agree with TRBD1. The CDR3 extends over 13 amino acids. J lost 9 bases, V lost 2 bases, and 3 bases had no gene match. The CDR3 loop is CASSLTGQGRYTF. The CDR3 bases are TGTGCCAGCAGTTTAACGGGACAGGGGCGCTACACCTTC.

The chain joins TRBV12-5 to TRBJ1-1, with D unresolved. This CDR3 has 13 residues. Germline CDR1 reads LGHNT; CDR2 reads FRNRAP. Trimming pared 1 base from V and 5 bases from J, leaving 8 bases between. The CDR3 sequence is CASGLGISTEAFF. In DNA, the CDR3 is TGTGCTAGTGGTTTGGGAATTAGTACTGAAGCTTTCTTT.